This is a list of T cell receptor beta chains from one sample in a study of blood T cells in healthy people across ages. TCRdb called the 5' RACE reads again in MiXCR, with one record for every CDR3 protein. Here the sample spans some 880,000 distinct CDR3 sequences, around 36% being singletons. Sequenced: blood. These receptors all stem from a young man in good health. Each CDR3 is given with its conserved first and last residue. Fields, in order: clone size, J gene, V gene, CDR3 protein. Part of the rows lack a size; the others show once, few, many or a class for expanded clones.

>NA|TRBJ2-1|TRBV6-2/TRBV6-3
CASSPPASGGYNEQFF
>many|TRBJ2-7|TRBV9
CASSPWMASYEQYF
>few|TRBJ1-5|TRBV12-3/TRBV12-4
CASSPMNQPQHF
>NA|TRBJ2-5|TRBV4-2
CASSQDQGSGTQYF
>few|TRBJ1-2|TRBV13
CASSLEGAQGYTF
>few|TRBJ1-6|TRBV6-2/TRBV6-3
CASRRDRARNSPLHF
>NA|TRBJ1-5|TRBV20-1
CSARDRRTGNQPQHF
>NA|TRBJ1-6|TRBV20-1
CSARTDRGRGPLHF
>few|TRBJ1-5|TRBV28
CASSFLVGPGGNQPQHF
>NA|TRBJ2-1|TRBV5-1
CASSPVGVGEQPLEQFF
>NA|TRBJ2-1|TRBV5-5
CVSSKLANEQFF
>many|TRBJ2-1|TRBV20-1
CSAVLSGGNNEQFF
>few|TRBJ2-7|TRBV2
CASREYSSYEQYF
>NA|TRBJ1-5|TRBV6-5
CASSRDRGNQPQHF
>NA|TRBJ2-7|TRBV4-3
CASSHRGGDEQYF
>many|TRBJ2-4|TRBV5-1
CASSYSGEGIQYF
>NA|TRBJ2-3|TRBV7-9
CASSSGQVDTQYF
>NA|TRBJ2-1|TRBV28
CASTLKGGNEQFF
>few|TRBJ1-3|TRBV7-2
CASSSTRTQGNTIYF
>few|TRBJ2-6|TRBV5-5
CASTPLSGANVLTF
>NA|TRBJ2-7|TRBV6-6
CASSEQYSYNEQYF
>few|TRBJ2-1|TRBV15
CATSSPTSGRFNEQFF
>few|TRBJ2-3|TRBV25-1
CASSERLAASTDTQYF
>NA|TRBJ2-1|TRBV29-1
CSGTGGKLNEQFF
>few|TRBJ1-2|TRBV4-2
CASSQEREDDYGYTF
>NA|TRBJ2-4|TRBV25-1
CASSEWTKNIQYF
>few|TRBJ1-5|TRBV5-1
CASSLVGLQPQHF
>NA|NA|TRBV19
CASSMGPTYEQYF
>many|TRBJ2-1|TRBV20-1
CSARVGVGSYNEQFF